The table lists the clone carrying this TCR beta chain with a few counts. Its antigen is as yet unknown. The donors, healthy Caucasians from Russia, were aged about 6 to 90. The data stem from a study of blood T cells in healthy people across ages. Regarding the study as a whole: Roughly linearly, TCR beta diversity per million T cells fell as age increased.

CDR3 size: 13 residues. Trimming removed 6 bases from V and 7 bases from J, with 13 bases in between. Germline-derived CDR1 and CDR2 are DFQATT and SNEGSKA (reference sequence). For the second PCR, which ran for 7 to 11 cycles, a sample-barcoded 5' primer and a J-beta primer mix were used. TCRdb ran MiXCR on the 5' RACE reads and lists one entry per CDR3 protein. The sample lists about 1.7 million distinct CDR3 sequences, over 25% occurring once. The sequencing sample was made of blood. V and J are TRBV20-1 and TRBJ1-6; weak D call: TRBD1 (5 bases). This sequence was found in a woman under 40 in good health. CDR3 amino acids: CSAEGTRNSPLHF. The CDR3 nucleotides read TGCAGTGCCGAGGGGACGCGGAATTCACCCCTCCACTTT.